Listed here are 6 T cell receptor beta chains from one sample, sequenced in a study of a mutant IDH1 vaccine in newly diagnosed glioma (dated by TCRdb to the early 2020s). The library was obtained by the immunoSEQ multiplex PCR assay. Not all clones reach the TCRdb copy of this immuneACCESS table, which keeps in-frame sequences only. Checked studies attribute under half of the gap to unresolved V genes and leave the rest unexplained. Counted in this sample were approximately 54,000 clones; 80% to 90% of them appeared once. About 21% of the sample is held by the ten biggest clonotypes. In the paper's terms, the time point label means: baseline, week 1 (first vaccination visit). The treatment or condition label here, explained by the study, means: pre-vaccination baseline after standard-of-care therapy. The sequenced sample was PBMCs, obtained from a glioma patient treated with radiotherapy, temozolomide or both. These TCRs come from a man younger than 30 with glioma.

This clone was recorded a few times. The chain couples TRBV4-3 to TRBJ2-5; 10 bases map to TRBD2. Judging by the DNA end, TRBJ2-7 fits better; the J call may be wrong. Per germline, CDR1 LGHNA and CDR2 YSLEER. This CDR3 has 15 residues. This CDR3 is CASSQVSGGEYEQYF. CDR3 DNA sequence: TGCGCCAGCAGCCAAGTAAGCGGGGGGGAGTACGAGCAGTACTTC.

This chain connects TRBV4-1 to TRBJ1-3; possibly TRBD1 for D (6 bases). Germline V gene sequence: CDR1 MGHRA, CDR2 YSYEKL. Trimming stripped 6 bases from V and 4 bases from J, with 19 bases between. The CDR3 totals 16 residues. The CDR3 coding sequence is TGCGCCAGCAGTACAGGGAAGGCTTTGAACGGAAACACCATATATTTT. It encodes CASSTGKALNGNTIYF.

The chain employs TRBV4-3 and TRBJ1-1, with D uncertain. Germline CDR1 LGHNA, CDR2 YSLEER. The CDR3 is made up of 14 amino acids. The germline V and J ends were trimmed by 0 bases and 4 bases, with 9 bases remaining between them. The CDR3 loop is CASSQDPLFTEAFF. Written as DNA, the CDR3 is TGCGCCAGCAGCCAAGATCCCCTCTTCACTGAAGCTTTCTTT.

CDR3 sequence: CASSFSGAYEQYF. The CDR3 bases are TGTGCCAGCAGCTTTAGCGGGGCCTACGAGCAGTACTTC. This chain joins TRBV7-9 and TRBJ2-7; the match to TRBD2 covers 8 bases. V lost 3 bases and J lost 2; bases outside the gene matches: 0. The CDR3 runs to 13 residues. Germline V gene lookup returns CDR1 SEHNR and CDR2 FQNEAQ (reference sequence).

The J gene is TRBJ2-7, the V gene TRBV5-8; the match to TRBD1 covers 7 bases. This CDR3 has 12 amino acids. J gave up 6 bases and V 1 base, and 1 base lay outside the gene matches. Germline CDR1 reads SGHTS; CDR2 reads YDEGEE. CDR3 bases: TGTGCCAGCAGCTTGCGACAGGGCGAGCAGTACTTC. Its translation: CASSLRQGEQYF.

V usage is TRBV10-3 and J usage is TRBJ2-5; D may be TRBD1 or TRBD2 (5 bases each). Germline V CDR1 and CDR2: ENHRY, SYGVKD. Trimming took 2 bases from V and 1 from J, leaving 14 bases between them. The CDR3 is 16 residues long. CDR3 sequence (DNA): TGTGCCATCAGTGAGACTGGGACGATGTCCCAAGAGACCCAGTACTTC. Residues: CAISETGTMSQETQYF.